This is a list of T cell receptor beta chains from one sample in a study of human versus mouse CDR3 diversity and MHC coevolution. Profiling relied on immunoSEQ multiplex PCR, and the TCRdb table lists in-frame clones only, not all of them. This table has 45,000 to 75,000 clones, approximately 94% appearing once. Sequencing was carried out using naive CD4+ T cells from blood. These receptor sequences come from a person in their sixties or seventies in good health. CDR3s include the opening cysteine and the closing phenylalanine or tryptophan. The D gene is left open where the match is weak. Where a row states a size, it is once, few, many or the class of an expanded clone; other rows omit it.

TRBD2,TRBJ2-5,-,TRBV7-8,TGTGCCAGCAGCAAACTAGCGTCAGAGACCCAGTACTTC,CASSKLASETQYF
TRBD1,TRBJ1-4,-,TRBV7-9,TGTGCCAGCAGCCAAGGGGGCTCCGTAGTTTTT,CASSQGGSVVF
TRBD1,TRBJ1-2,once,TRBV5-1,TGCGCCAGCGGGACAGAAGGACCTGGCTACACCTTC,CASGTEGPGYTF
-,TRBJ2-3,-,TRBV14,TGTGCCAGCAGCCAAGATCTCGGGTTGGGTACAGATACGCAGTATTTT,CASSQDLGLGTDTQYF
-,TRBJ2-7,-,TRBV27,TGTGCCAGCAGTTTTGACGGGAGCCCCTACTATGCAGGCGAGCAGTACTTC,CASSFDGSPYYAGEQYF
TRBD2,TRBJ2-1,-,TRBV4-1,TGCGCCAGCAGCCAGAAGATATGGCTAGCGGGAGTTAGGACCTACAATGAGCAGTTCTTC,CASSQKIWLAGVRTYNEQFF
TRBD1,TRBJ2-1,-,TRBV19,TGTGCCAGTAGTATAGGGGTCAGGGGGTTCTATGAGCAGTTCTTC,CASSIGVRGFYEQFF
-,TRBJ1-4,few,TRBV19,TGTGCCAGTAGTACACAGACAGCCGCAACTAATGAAAAACTGTTTTTT,CASSTQTAATNEKLFF
-,TRBJ1-1,-,TRBV5-1,TGCGCCAGCAGCTTGGTTTCCCAGGGTGGGACTGAAGCTTTCTTT,CASSLVSQGGTEAFF
TRBD2,TRBJ2-3,-,TRBV5-1,TGCGCCAGCAGCCCGGGCGGAGCGGGACCCAGCACAGATACGCAGTATTTT,CASSPGGAGPSTDTQYF
-,TRBJ2-7,once,TRBV5-1,TGCGCCAGCAGAGCTACCTACGAGCAGTACTTC,CASRATYEQYF
-,TRBJ1-2,-,TRBV29-1,TGCAGCGTTGACACAGGGTGGCTCTATGGCTACACCTTC,CSVDTGWLYGYTF
-,TRBJ1-1,-,TRBV21-1,TGTGCCAGCAGAATCAAGCCGGGACAAAGGAACACTGAAGCTTTCTTT,CASRIKPGQRNTEAFF
-,TRBJ1-2,few,TRBV10-3,TGTGCCATCAGTGGCGACAGTAACTATGGCTACACCTTC,CAISGDSNYGYTF
TRBD1,TRBJ1-5,-,TRBV6-6,TGTGCCAGCAGCCGGACAGGGGGTCAGCCCCAGCATTTT,CASSRTGGQPQHF
-,TRBJ1-5,-,TRBV19,TGTGCCAGTAGTTGGGGAGAGATTAGGCAGCCCCAGCATTTT,CASSWGEIRQPQHF
TRBD1,TRBJ2-1,-,TRBV27,TGTGCCAGCAGTTCACAGGGGAATGAGCAGTTCTTC,CASSSQGNEQFF
TRBD1,TRBJ1-2,-,TRBV5-4,TGTGCCAGCAGCTTTGGACAGGGAGGAAGCTATGGCTACACCTTC,CASSFGQGGSYGYTF
-,TRBJ2-5,once,TRBV7-6,TGTGCCAGCAGCTTAGAGGCCCCTCTTGCCAGGGGCGCCGAGACCCAGTACTTC,CASSLEAPLARGAETQYF
TRBD2,TRBJ2-7,-,TRBV19,TGTGCCAGTAGCTCTAGCGGGGGGACTTACGAGCAGTACTTC,CASSSSGGTYEQYF
TRBD1,TRBJ1-4,-,TRBV7-9,TGTGCCAGCAGCTCTCGTGGACAGGGCAATAATGAAAAACTGTTTTTT,CASSSRGQGNNEKLFF
TRBD2,TRBJ2-7,-,TRBV18,TGTGCCAGCTCACCCCTATCTCTAGCGGGACTAGGCGAGCAGTACTTC,CASSPLSLAGLGEQYF
TRBD1,TRBJ2-5,-,TRBV11-2,TGTGCCAGCAGCTTGGACAGGGTGGGAGGAGAGCAGTACTTC,CASSLDRVGGEQYF
-,TRBJ1-3,few,TRBV7-9,TGTGCCAGCAGCCCCCGGACAACTCTTGGAAACACCATATATTTT,CASSPRTTLGNTIYF
TRBD2,TRBJ2-3,-,TRBV5-8,TGTGCCAGCAGCTTGTTAACTACCTCGGGGGGATTCACAGATACGCAGTATTTT,CASSLLTTSGGFTDTQYF
-,TRBJ2-5,-,TRBV5-1,TGCGCCAGCAGCCCACGTCCCGCGCAAGAGACCCAGTACTTC,CASSPRPAQETQYF
TRBD1,TRBJ2-1,-,TRBV7-9,TGTGCCAGCAGCTCAATCACAGGGGTCTCATACAATGAGCAGTTCTTC,CASSSITGVSYNEQFF
-,TRBJ1-5,-,TRBV6-5,TGTGCCAGCAGTTACGACAGCACCAATCAGCCCCAGCATTTT,CASSYDSTNQPQHF
-,TRBJ1-1,-,TRBV10-1,TGCGCCAGAACAGGGTCGGGGACTGAAGCTTTCTTT,CARTGSGTEAFF
TRBD2,TRBJ2-3,-,TRBV5-1,TGCGCCAGCAGCCGGTTGTCTCTAGCGGGAGGGCCAGATACGCAGTATTTT,CASSRLSLAGGPDTQYF
-,TRBJ1-1,-,TRBV9,TGTGCCAGCAGCAGACCCCCGAATGGCGGGACTGAAGCTTTCTTT,CASSRPPNGGTEAFF
TRBD1,TRBJ2-7,-,TRBV2,TGTGCCAGCAGTTTGGACAGGGTGGGGGAGCAGTACTTC,CASSLDRVGEQYF
TRBD2,TRBJ2-1,-,TRBV7-9,TGTGCCAGCAGTCCAACGACTAGCGGGAGGGCCACTGAGCAGTTCTTC,CASSPTTSGRATEQFF
-,TRBJ2-5,-,TRBV2,TGTGCCAGCAGTGATTATCGCAGGGAGGAAGAGACCCAGTACTTC,CASSDYRREEETQYF
-,TRBJ1-1,-,TRBV5-1,TGCGCCAGCAGCTTGGTATCAGGGGTAACTGAAGCTTTCTTT,CASSLVSGVTEAFF
-,TRBJ1-2,-,TRBV5-1,TGCGCCAGCAGCTTGGACAGGGACTATGGCTACACCTTC,CASSLDRDYGYTF
TRBD2,TRBJ2-1,-,TRBV6-5,TGTGCCAGCAGCTCCGGACTAGCGTCCAATGAGCAGTTCTTC,CASSSGLASNEQFF
TRBD1,TRBJ1-1,-,TRBV7-9,TGTGCCAGCAGCTTAGACGGCAGGGGGACAACTGAAGCTTTCTTT,CASSLDGRGTTEAFF
-,TRBJ2-7,-,TRBV5-1,TGCGCCAGCAGCTTGGAAGCAGCCCTACGGGGGGAGCAGTACTTC,CASSLEAALRGEQYF
-,TRBJ1-4,few,TRBV6-5,TGTGCCAGCAGGGGGCCCACTGAAAAACTGTTTTTT,CASRGPTEKLFF
TRBD1,TRBJ1-1,-,TRBV7-2,TGTGCCAGCAGCGACCGGGACAGGGGGCAGACTGAAGCTTTCTTT,CASSDRDRGQTEAFF
TRBD1,TRBJ1-2,-,TRBV2,TGTGCCAGCAGTGCGGGACAGGGCTATGGCTACACCTTC,CASSAGQGYGYTF
-,TRBJ1-6,once,TRBV27,TGTGCCAGCAGCCTCAACGGCAGGAATTCACCCCTCCACTTT,CASSLNGRNSPLHF
-,TRBJ2-7,-,TRBV19,TGTGCCAGTAGTATCGATCCTAGTAACTACGAGCAGTACTTC,CASSIDPSNYEQYF
-,TRBJ1-6,-,TRBV27,TGTGCCAGCAGTTTATTTTCGGGAGCAAATTCACCCCTCCACTTT,CASSLFSGANSPLHF
TRBD1,TRBJ1-2,-,TRBV6-6,TGTGCCAGCAGTCCCTCGGACAGGGGTGGCTACACCTTC,CASSPSDRGGYTF
-,TRBJ2-1,-,TRBV12-2,TGTGCAAGTCGCTCCCCCATGGGACTAGCGGGAGCCTCAAGAGGGAATGAGCAGTTCTTC,CASRSPMGLAGASRGNEQFF
TRBD2,TRBJ2-1,few,TRBV11-2,TGTGCCAGCAGCCGCGTGACTAGCGGGAGTATCCTAGGCAATGAGCAGTTCTTC,CASSRVTSGSILGNEQFF
TRBD2,TRBJ2-1,-,TRBV19,TGTGCCAGTAGTATAGCCAGCGGGATAGCAAATGAGCAGTTCTTC,CASSIASGIANEQFF